This is a list of T cell receptor beta chains from one sample in a study of TIL therapy for anti-PD-1-resistant metastatic lung cancer. The repertoire was sequenced with immunoSEQ multiplex PCR; TCRdb's copy has only in-frame clones and lacks some. The table includes roughly 20,000 clones, around 70% detected once. The sample consisted of blood, taken at baseline. Source of these receptors: a person aged 25 to 80 with non-small cell lung cancer. CDR3s include the opening cysteine and the closing phenylalanine or tryptophan. D genes are given only for firm matches.

d_gene,v_gene,CDR3aa
.,TRBV18,CASSPRELTGELFF
TRBD1,TRBV7-3,CASSLLNLGTGNNEQFF
.,TRBV7-2,CASSLLGAKNEQFF
TRBD2,TRBV7-2,CASSLTSGNIDTQYF
TRBD2,TRBV19,CASSSGLALSTDTQYF
.,TRBV6-6,CASSYGQSSYNSPLHF
.,TRBV5-1,CASSPGLGLAPLHF
.,TRBV12-3/TRBV12-4,CASSDSYNSPLHF
TRBD1,TRBV7-2,CASSRDRAGNQPQHF
.,TRBV10-1,CASSQSTGGRTDTQYF
TRBD1,TRBV6-5,CASSFARGQDGYTF
.,TRBV5-1,CASSLGQDTEAFF
TRBD1,TRBV4-3,CASSRTGGRGYTF
.,TRBV11-3,CASSRTGYEQYF
TRBD1,TRBV19,CASSIQGAGETQYF
.,TRBV7-2,CASSGGGSVLFSSYNEQFF
.,TRBV7-3,CASSSDGSGGYTF
.,TRBV6-1,CASSENRGLDGYTF
.,TRBV5-8,CASSSQGRETQYF
.,TRBV9,CASSVGAAGETQYF
TRBD1,TRBV6-6,CASRRRGQGANHEQFF
.,TRBV2,CASSPNKAYEQYF
.,TRBV7-9,CASSLNPAQETQYF
.,TRBV9,CASSVAERNYNEQFF
.,TRBV27,CASSLTRSYGYTF
.,TRBV5-1,CASSLVGGANEKLFF
.,TRBV23-1,CASTVRDPSSYEQYF
TRBD1,TRBV6-5,CASSYSATGGGYGYTF
.,TRBV7-2,CASSLEGGRQETQYF
.,TRBV5-1,CASSLEGGRNYGYTF
.,TRBV11-3,CASSLYGGTNTGELFF
.,TRBV30,CAWSVGTVDQPQHF
TRBD1,TRBV6-6,CASRESRDRRGYF
TRBD1,TRBV6-1,CASSESGTGAGYTF
.,TRBV19,CASSITQAGFTDTQYF
.,TRBV5-1,CASSSHTSGTYGYTF
.,TRBV11-3,CASSLGLGEEKLFF
.,TRBV7-8,CASSLVGGNTEAFF
.,TRBV20-1,CSASAAGTYYNEQFF
.,TRBV7-2,CASSLGADEKLFF
TRBD2,TRBV5-1,CASSLGSGGAWETQYF
.,TRBV5-6,CASSAPRNTGNTIYF
.,TRBV7-2,CASSPGHSFPGANVLTF
.,TRBV3-1/TRBV3-2,CASSHGAGGGNTIYF
.,TRBV10-2,CASSVGSTFF
.,TRBV11-2,CASSPLGAQPGEQYF
TRBD2,TRBV29-1,CSVTSGNNEQFF
TRBD1,TRBV5-1,CASSWGTAPRTDTQYF
.,TRBV27,CASSLTTGSTDTQYF
.,TRBV20-1,CSASHLYSGNTIYF
.,TRBV28,CASSPTSLRTNEKLFF
.,TRBV15,CATSKHRIQPQHF
TRBD2,TRBV30,CAWRFGLAGGPDPQYF
.,TRBV7-9,CASREIQGSKAFF
.,TRBV27,CASSFRYSPPRNSYNSPLHF
TRBD1,TRBV10-3,CAISERRDRGYNEQFF
.,TRBV3-1/TRBV3-2,CASSHRASSGISGYTF